The rows below give T cell receptor beta chains drawn from one sample of a study of blood T cell repertoires in COVID-19. Generated by immunoSEQ multiplex PCR, the TCRdb table keeps only in-frame clones and is missing some. The table has 160,000 or so clones, 80% to 90% seen once; the top ten hold more than 1%. Sequencing was done on a sample of peripheral blood. These receptor sequences come from a man aged 35 to 55 with acute or convalescent COVID-19. CDR3s leave out the opening cysteine and the closing phenylalanine or tryptophan.

v_gene: TRBV3-1/TRBV3-2; j_gene: TRBJ2-1; CDR3aa: ASSHGQGSNEQF
v_gene: TRBV9; j_gene: TRBJ2-7; CDR3aa: ASSTRTGDREQY
v_gene: TRBV11-2; j_gene: TRBJ2-7; CDR3aa: ASSPLRGGRAYEQY
v_gene: TRBV9; j_gene: TRBJ1-6; CDR3aa: ASARDRDGSPLH
v_gene: TRBV6-6; j_gene: TRBJ1-6; CDR3aa: ASLVSSYNSPLH
v_gene: TRBV3-1/TRBV3-2; j_gene: TRBJ2-1; CDR3aa: ASSQEPYGEQF
v_gene: TRBV6-5; j_gene: TRBJ1-4; CDR3aa: ASSPPSEKLF
v_gene: TRBV6-2/TRBV6-3; j_gene: TRBJ2-7; CDR3aa: ASSSVGGADEQY
v_gene: TRBV5-1; j_gene: TRBJ1-1; CDR3aa: ASSDTMNTEAF
v_gene: TRBV30; j_gene: TRBJ1-2; CDR3aa: AWSEQPWGGYT
v_gene: TRBV13; j_gene: TRBJ2-1; CDR3aa: ASSTDRGVGNEQF
v_gene: TRBV27; j_gene: TRBJ2-7; CDR3aa: ASSPGLSYEQY
v_gene: TRBV7-6; j_gene: TRBJ2-1; CDR3aa: ASSSSLNNEQF
v_gene: TRBV7-9; j_gene: TRBJ2-7; CDR3aa: ASSSGTGTYEQY
v_gene: TRBV24-1; j_gene: TRBJ1-2; CDR3aa: ATSDARGIYGYT
v_gene: TRBV9; j_gene: TRBJ1-6; CDR3aa: ASSSQTGGDSPLH
v_gene: TRBV6-6; j_gene: TRBJ2-5; CDR3aa: ASSHRGDETQY
v_gene: TRBV18; j_gene: TRBJ2-7; CDR3aa: ASSPGTGPYEQY
v_gene: TRBV12-3/TRBV12-4; j_gene: TRBJ1-1; CDR3aa: ASSYDRREAF
v_gene: TRBV6-1; j_gene: TRBJ2-3; CDR3aa: ASSDRGGARTDTQY
v_gene: TRBV6-5; j_gene: TRBJ1-5; CDR3aa: ASSYGQGGKPQH
v_gene: TRBV29-1; j_gene: TRBJ1-2; CDR3aa: SVGGGREGYT
v_gene: TRBV27; j_gene: TRBJ2-7; CDR3aa: ASSLSIRGGYEQY
v_gene: TRBV6-1; j_gene: TRBJ1-3; CDR3aa: ASSESNSGNTIY